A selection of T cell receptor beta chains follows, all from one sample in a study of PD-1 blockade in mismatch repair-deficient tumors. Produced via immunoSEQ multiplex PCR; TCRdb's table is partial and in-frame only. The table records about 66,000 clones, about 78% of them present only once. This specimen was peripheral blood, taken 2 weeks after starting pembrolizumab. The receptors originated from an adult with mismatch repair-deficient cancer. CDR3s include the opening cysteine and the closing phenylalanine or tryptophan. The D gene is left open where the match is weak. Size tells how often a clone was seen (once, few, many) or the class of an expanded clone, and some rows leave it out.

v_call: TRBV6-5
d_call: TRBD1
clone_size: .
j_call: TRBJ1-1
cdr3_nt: TGTGCCAGCACTAGCGGACAGGGCGACACTGAAGCTTTCTTT
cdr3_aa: CASTSGQGDTEAFF

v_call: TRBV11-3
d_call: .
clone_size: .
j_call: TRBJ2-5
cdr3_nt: TGTGCCAGCAGCTTGTGGACAGTGAGGGGAGAGACCCAGTACTTC
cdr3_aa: CASSLWTVRGETQYF

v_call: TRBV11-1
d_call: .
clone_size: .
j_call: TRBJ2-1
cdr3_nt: TGTGCCAGCAGCGGGGGGTCCGGGATTTTCTTC
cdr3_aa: CASSGGSGIFF

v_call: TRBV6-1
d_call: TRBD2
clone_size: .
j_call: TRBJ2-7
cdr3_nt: TGTGCCAGCAGTTTGGGGGGGGACGAGCAGTACTTC
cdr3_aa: CASSLGGDEQYF

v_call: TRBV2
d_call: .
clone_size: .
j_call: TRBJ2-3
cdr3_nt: TGTGCCAGCACTACCACAGATACGCAGTATTTT
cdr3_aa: CASTTTDTQYF

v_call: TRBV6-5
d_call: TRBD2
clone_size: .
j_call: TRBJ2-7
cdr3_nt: TGTGCCAGCAGTTCGCCGACAGCGGGGAAGCAGTACTTC
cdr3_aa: CASSSPTAGKQYF

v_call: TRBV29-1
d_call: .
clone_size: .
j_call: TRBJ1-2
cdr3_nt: TGCAGCGTTGAAGAGAGGGGGGCGCGGGGCTACACCTTC
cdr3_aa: CSVEERGARGYTF

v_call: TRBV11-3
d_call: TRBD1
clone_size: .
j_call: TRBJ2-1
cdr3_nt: TGTGCCAGCACCAAACGGGACAGGGAAGCCAATGAGCAGTTCTTC
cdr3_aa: CASTKRDREANEQFF

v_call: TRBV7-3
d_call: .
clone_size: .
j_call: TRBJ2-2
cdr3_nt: TGTGCCAGCAGCTTGGCTACCAACACCGGGGAGCTGTTTTTT
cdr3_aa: CASSLATNTGELFF

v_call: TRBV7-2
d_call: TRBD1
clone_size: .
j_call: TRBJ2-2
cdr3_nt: TGTGCCAGCAGCTGGGGGAGAGGGGGCGCAGGCGGGGAGCTGTTTTTT
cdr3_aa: CASSWGRGGAGGELFF

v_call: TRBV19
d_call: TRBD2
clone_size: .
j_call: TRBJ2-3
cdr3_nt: TGTGCCAGTGGACTAGCGGGAGCAGATACGCAGTATTTT
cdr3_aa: CASGLAGADTQYF

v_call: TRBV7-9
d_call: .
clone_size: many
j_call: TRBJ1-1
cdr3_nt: TGTGCCAGCAGCTTGGGCGGCGCCACTGAAGCTTTCTTT
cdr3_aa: CASSLGGATEAFF

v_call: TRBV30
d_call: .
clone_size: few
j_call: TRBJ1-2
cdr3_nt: TGTGCCTGGAGTGTAGGGGCGGCGGACGGCTACACCTTC
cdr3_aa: CAWSVGAADGYTF

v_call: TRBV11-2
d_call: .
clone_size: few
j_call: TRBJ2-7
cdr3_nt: TGTGCCAGCAGCTTAGTGAAGGTTAACGAGCAGTACTTC
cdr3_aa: CASSLVKVNEQYF

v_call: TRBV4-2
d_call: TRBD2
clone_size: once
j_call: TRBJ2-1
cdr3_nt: TGTGCCAGCAGCCACAGGACTAGTTCCTACAATGAGCAGTTCTTC
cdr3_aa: CASSHRTSSYNEQFF

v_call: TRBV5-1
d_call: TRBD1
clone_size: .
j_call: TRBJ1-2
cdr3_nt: TGCGCCAGCCGGGACAGGAGTGGGATTGGGGACTATGGCTACACCTTC
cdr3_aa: CASRDRSGIGDYGYTF

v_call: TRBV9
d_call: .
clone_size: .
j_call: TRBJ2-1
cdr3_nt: TGTGCCAGCAGCGGGGACGGCCAGCCCTACAATGAGCAGTTCTTC
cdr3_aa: CASSGDGQPYNEQFF

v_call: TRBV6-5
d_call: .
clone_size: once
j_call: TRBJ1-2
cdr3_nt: TGTGCCAGCAGTTACGCAGGGGATACCCCCTATGGCTACACCTTC
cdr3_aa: CASSYAGDTPYGYTF

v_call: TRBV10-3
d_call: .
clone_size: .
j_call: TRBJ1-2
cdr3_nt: TGTGCCATCAGTGACCCAACAAGCTATGGCTACACCTTC
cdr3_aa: CAISDPTSYGYTF

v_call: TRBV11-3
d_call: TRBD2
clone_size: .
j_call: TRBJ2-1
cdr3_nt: TGTGCCAGCAGCTCACGGACTAGCGGGGGGCGCAGCTCCTACAATGAGCAGTTCTTC
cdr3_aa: CASSSRTSGGRSSYNEQFF